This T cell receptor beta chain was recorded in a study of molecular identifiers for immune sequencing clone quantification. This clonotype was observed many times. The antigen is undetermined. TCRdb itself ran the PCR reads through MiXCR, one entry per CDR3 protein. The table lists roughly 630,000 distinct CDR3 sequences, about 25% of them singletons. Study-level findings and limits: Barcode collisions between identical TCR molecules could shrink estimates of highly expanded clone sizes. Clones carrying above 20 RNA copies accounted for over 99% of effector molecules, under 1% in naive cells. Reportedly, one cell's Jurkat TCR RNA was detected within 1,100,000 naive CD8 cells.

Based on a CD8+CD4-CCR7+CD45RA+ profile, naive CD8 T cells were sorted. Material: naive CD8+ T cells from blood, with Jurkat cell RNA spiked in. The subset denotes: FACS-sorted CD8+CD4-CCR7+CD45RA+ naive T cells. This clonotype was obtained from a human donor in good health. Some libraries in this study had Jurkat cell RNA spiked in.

CDR3: CAWTWTSGGYEQYF. In DNA form, the CDR3 reads TGTGCCTGGACCTGGACTAGCGGAGGGTACGAGCAGTACTTC. The chain uses TRBV30 and TRBJ2-7, with 10 bases that match TRBD2. With 4 bases clipped from V and 4 bases from J, the junction kept 7 bases outside the gene matches. The CDR3 consists of 14 residues. Germline CDR1 GTSNPN, CDR2 SVGIG (reference sequence). The entire variable domain, with the rest obtained from reference TRBV30 and TRBJ2-7, is as follows: SQTIHQWPATLVQPVGSPLSLECTVEGTSNPNLYWYRQAAGRGLQLLFYSVGIGQISSEVPQNLSASRPQDRQFILSSKKLLLSDSGFYLCAWTWTSGGYEQYFGPGTRLTVT.